This T cell receptor beta chain originates from a study of tumor-infiltrating lymphocytes in primary liver carcinoma. Constant-region priming of around 530 ng total RNA yielded TCR beta cDNA. Three-round nested multiplex PCR performed with slightly modified ARM-PCR produced the TCR beta libraries. Each of the first two PCR rounds ran approximately 11 cycles with TRBV1-TRBV30 forward and C-beta reverse primers. TCRdb re-called the multiplex PCR reads with MiXCR, one entry per CDR3 protein. The table includes tens of thousands of distinct CDR3 sequences, around 79% detected once. Notes on this clonotype: A junction boundary mismatches the germline segment, possibly from a read error.

Starting material for RNA and DNA co-extraction consisted of roughly 17-31 mg of unsorted bulk tissue. Germline V CDR1 and CDR2: MGHRA, YSYEKL. The CDR3 runs 14 residues. The chain recombines TRBV4-1 with TRBJ1-2, with TRBD1 matching 7 bases. Sequenced: liver tumor tissue from sampling region 3. The subset: tumor region T3, left-lateral pole. This TCR was recovered from a man in his forties with primary liver carcinoma and hepatitis B virus infection. DNA of the CDR3: TGTGCCAGTAGCCAAGTGGACAGGAACTATGGCTACACCTTC. This codes for CASSQVDRNYGYTF.